These 32 T cell receptor beta chains were all obtained from the same sample, sequenced in a study of sequential checkpoint blockade in melanoma. The sample's treatment: randomized to nivolumab then ipilimumab (arm A) or the reverse (arm B). Using immunoSEQ multiplex PCR, the repertoire was profiled, and TCRdb retains in-frame clones only, with some absent. The sample contains some 11,000 clones, under 30% of which appear only once. The sample consisted of tumor tissue (inferred from file names), taken from a patient given nivolumab and ipilimumab in sequence. The receptors originated from a human donor with melanoma.

This clone has a count of ten or more. V usage is TRBV9 and J usage is TRBJ2-1, with a tentative D call TRBD1 (5 bases). V lost 0 bases and J 6 bases, leaving 13 bases between the germline ends. CDR3 length equals 15 residues. CDR1 is SGDLS and CDR2 is YYNGEE in the germline V gene. DNA of the CDR3: TGTGCCAGCAGCGTAGGCGGTGGTAGGGGCAATGAGCAGTTCTTC. The encoded protein is CASSVGGGRGNEQFF.

For the CDR3, the DNA is TGTGCCAGTATACCCGCAGGTCACCTCTATGGCTACACCTTC. Residues: CASIPAGHLYGYTF. The rearrangement joins TRBV19 to TRBJ1-2; D remains unclear. The V end was cut by 7 bases, the J end by 4 bases, with 16 bases between. The CDR3 covers 14 residues. Germline V lookup: CDR1 LNHDA, CDR2 SQIVND (reference sequence).

The rearrangement joins TRBV30 to TRBJ2-3, with D perhaps matching TRBD1 (6 bases). Looked up from germline, CDR1 is GTSNPN and CDR2 is SVGIG (reference sequence). This CDR3 spans 13 amino acids. The ends were cut back, 2 bases at V and 3 bases at J, with 9 bases in the middle. In DNA form, the CDR3 reads TGTGCCTGGAGTTTCAGGGGAACAGATACGCAGTATTTT. Its protein product is CAWSFRGTDTQYF.

This clone appeared a single time. The chain carries TRBV29-1 and TRBJ2-5; 11 nucleotides agree with TRBD1. Losses at the gene ends were 6 bases for V and 1 base for J; bases not matched to a gene: 4. The germline V gene encodes CDR1 SQVTM and CDR2 ANQGSEA. The CDR3 is made up of 14 amino acids. CDR3: CSVGDRGGQETQYF. CDR3 DNA: TGCAGCGTCGGGGACAGGGGGGGCCAAGAGACCCAGTACTTC. Variable domain in full (rest from reference TRBV29-1 and TRBJ2-5): SAVISQKPSRDICQRGTSLTIQCQVDSQVTMMFWYRQQPGQSLTLIATANQGSEATYESGFVIDKFPISRPNLTFSTLTVSNMSPEDSSIYLCSVGDRGGQETQYFGPGTRLLVL.

In its sample, this clone was seen many times. This chain joins TRBV6-8 and TRBJ1-6; possibly TRBD1 for D (5 bases). The CDR3 runs 17 residues. The ends were cut back, 2 bases at V and 0 bases at J, with 11 bases in the middle. CDR1 is MNHGY, CDR2 SAAAGT, per germline. Here the CDR3 reads CASSYTRTLSYNSPLHF. In DNA, the CDR3 is TGTGCCAGCAGTTACACCAGGACACTCTCCTATAATTCACCCCTCCACTTT.

The chain carries TRBV5-1 and TRBJ2-7; possibly TRBD2 for D (7 bases). The CDR3 is 15 amino acids. Germline CDR1 is SGHRS and CDR2 is YFSETQ. V lost 4 bases and J lost 0, with 14 bases in between. DNA of the CDR3: TGCGCCAGCAGCCCCTGGGGGGGCGCCTCCTACGAGCAGTACTTC. Protein: CASSPWGGASYEQYF.

The chain uses TRBV30 and TRBJ2-6, with D uncertain. CDR3 length: 15 amino acids. CDR1 GTSNPN and CDR2 SVGIG come from the germline V gene (reference sequence). V was shortened by 0 bases and J by 2 bases, with 8 bases between the two germline ends. CDR3 nucleotides: TGTGCCTGGAGTGTTCGCGGTACTGGGGCCAACGTCCTGACTTTC. It translates to CAWSVRGTGANVLTF.

This clone ranks as large. The rearrangement joins TRBV5-1 to TRBJ2-7, with TRBD2 matching 7 bases. Germline values: CDR1 SGHRS, CDR2 YFSETQ. This CDR3 spans 14 amino acids. The V gene end was trimmed by 0 bases and the J gene end by 3 bases; junction bases not matched to a gene: 3. CDR3 bases: TGCGCCAGCAGCTTGGAATGGGGGGGCTACGAGCAGTACTTC. It codes for CASSLEWGGYEQYF. The full variable domain, with the rest looked up from reference TRBV5-1 and TRBJ2-7, is KAGVTQTPRYLIKTRGQQVTLSCSPISGHRSVSWYQQTPGQGLQFLFEYFSETQRNKGNFPGRFSGRQFSNSRSEMNVSTLELGDSALYLCASSLEWGGYEQYFGPGTRLTVT.

This clone is medium-sized in the sample. The chain recombines TRBV6-8 with TRBJ2-2; the match to TRBD2 covers 8 bases. Per the germline V gene, CDR1 is MNHGY and CDR2 is SAAAGT. V shed 7 bases, J shed 4 bases, and the junction held 14 bases outside the gene matches. There are 17 residues in the CDR3. The CDR3 DNA sequence: TGTGCCAGCACCCTATGGGTGGGCGGGGGGACCACCGGGGAGCTGTTTTTT. The encoded protein is CASTLWVGGGTTGELFF.

The chain carries TRBV30 and TRBJ1-1; D remains ambiguous. The ends were cut back, 4 bases at V and 4 bases at J, with 16 bases in the middle. This CDR3 contains 14 residues. Germline loops: CDR1 GTSNPN, CDR2 SVGIG (reference sequence). The CDR3 DNA sequence: TGTGCCTGGACCCGGGGAATTGTGGGCACTGAAGCTTTCTTT. Its translation: CAWTRGIVGTEAFF.

This clone was detected ten times or more. J is TRBJ2-1 and V is TRBV6-8, with 7 bases aligning to TRBD1. The CDR3 covers 13 residues. CDR1 and CDR2 from the germline V gene are MNHGY and SAAAGT. The V segment lost 10 bases and the J segment 4 bases; nucleotides outside the gene matches: 7. The CDR3 here is CATKPGQYNEQFF. As DNA, the CDR3 is TGTGCCACCAAACCGGGACAGTACAATGAGCAGTTCTTC.

CDR3 residues: CASSPATTGREQYF. CDR3 nucleotides: TGTGCCAGCTCACCAGCGACGACAGGGCGTGAGCAGTACTTC. The genes are TRBV18 and TRBJ2-7; 7 positions match TRBD1. The CDR3 has 14 residues. V dropped 2 bases and J dropped 7; count of bases not matched to a gene: 8. CDR1 and CDR2 from the germline V gene are KGHSH and LQKENI.

This clone has only a few counts. This chain connects TRBV9 to TRBJ1-1; 10 bases are a match to TRBD1. Germline loops: CDR1 SGDLS, CDR2 YYNGEE. The CDR3 sequence is 15 residues long. Losses at the gene ends were 5 bases for V and 3 bases for J; bases not matched to a gene: 7. In nucleotides, the CDR3 is TGTGCCAGCAGGCCGACAGGGGGCAAGGACACTGAAGCTTTCTTT. This codes for CASRPTGGKDTEAFF. The full variable domain, with the rest looked up from reference TRBV9 and TRBJ1-1, is DSGVTQTPKHLITATGQRVTLRCSPRSGDLSVYWYQQSLDQGLQFLIQYYNGEERAKGNILERFSAQQFPDLHSELNLSSLELGDSALYFCASRPTGGKDTEAFFGQGTRLTVV.

This clone turned up a few times. This chain joins TRBV19 and TRBJ1-3; possible D gene TRBD1, 5 bases. Trimming took off 11 bases at V and 0 bases at J, with 8 bases between the two ends. Germline V gene lookup returns CDR1 LNHDA and CDR2 SQIVND (reference sequence). The CDR3 runs 12 residues. The CDR3 bases are TGTGCCGCAACAGGCTCTGGAAACACCATATATTTT. Translating it yields CAATGSGNTIYF.

V and J are TRBV11-3 and TRBJ2-3; the D gene is possibly TRBD2 (7 bases). V dropped 1 base and J dropped 1 base, with 9 bases sitting between them. Germline-derived CDR1 and CDR2 are SGHNT and YENEEA. This CDR3 is built from 15 residues. CDR3 bases: TGTGCCAGCAGCTTAGGCGGGGGCGGCACAGATACGCAGTATTTT. It encodes CASSLGGGGTDTQYF. The whole variable domain, filled in from reference TRBV11-3 and TRBJ2-3, reads EAGVVQSPRYKIIEKKQPVAFWCNPISGHNTLYWYLQNLGQGPELLIRYENEEAVDDSQLPKDRFSAERLKGVDSTLKIQPAELGDSAVYLCASSLGGGGTDTQYFGPGTRLTVL.

The chain joins TRBV23-1 to TRBJ2-7; TRBD2 matches 8 bases. TRBV23-1 counts as an open reading frame of uncertain function. The CDR3 extends over 15 amino acids. V lost 0 bases, J lost 3 bases, and 4 bases stayed unmatched. The CDR3: CASSQSGTRHYEQYF. In nucleotides, the CDR3 is TGCGCCAGCAGTCAATCTGGGACTAGACACTACGAGCAGTACTTC.

The V call is TRBV18, the J call TRBJ2-2, with a tentative D call TRBD2 (6 bases). Trimming shortened V by 2 bases and J by 0 bases, and 16 bases separated the two germline ends. Germline-derived CDR1 and CDR2 are KGHSH and LQKENI. The CDR3 length is 18 residues. CDR3 sequence (DNA): TGTGCCAGCTCACCATTCGCCCTAGCGCCATCGAACACCGGGGAGCTGTTTTTT. It translates to CASSPFALAPSNTGELFF.

This clone showed up just a few times. The CDR3 reads CASSSAIFEQYF. The CDR3 DNA reads as TGTGCCAGCAGTTCCGCCATATTTGAGCAGTACTTC. The chain uses TRBV6-7 and TRBJ2-7; D remains ambiguous. TRBV6-7 is marked as an open reading frame, function uncertain. The CDR3 length is 12 residues. Trimming shortened V by 4 bases and J by 7 bases, and 11 bases separated the two germline ends.

The rearrangement joins TRBV5-1 to TRBJ2-5, with TRBD1 identical over 10 bases. The germline gives CDR1 SGHRS, CDR2 YFSETQ. This CDR3 spans 14 amino acids. Trimming cost V 5 bases and J 4 bases; bases outside gene matches: 5. The CDR3 here is CASRTGTGAETQYF. In DNA, the CDR3 is TGCGCCAGCAGAACCGGGACAGGGGCAGAGACCCAGTACTTC.

The chain recombines TRBV29-1 with TRBJ2-4; TRBD2 matches 7 bases. J was trimmed by 6 bases and V by 3 bases; bases with no gene match: 8. This CDR3 is 14 amino acids long. Germline V gene sequence: CDR1 SQVTM, CDR2 ANQGSEA. CDR3: CSVDRLAEGNIQYF. The CDR3 nucleotides are TGCAGCGTTGATCGACTAGCCGAGGGAAACATTCAGTACTTC.

The sample holds a few counts of this clone. The chain combines TRBV6-8 with TRBJ2-7; D may correspond to TRBD1 or TRBD2 (5 bases each). Between the trimmed V and J ends, which lost 5 bases and 2 bases, there was a span of 10 bases. This CDR3 has 13 residues. The germline CDR1 and CDR2 sequences are MNHGY and SAAAGT. CDR3 loop: CASSDGATYEQYF. The CDR3, as DNA: TGTGCCAGCAGTGACGGGGCTACCTACGAGCAGTACTTC.

The chain is built from TRBV30 and TRBJ2-1; tentative D call: TRBD1 (6 bases). This CDR3 region has 11 residues. Germline CDR1 and CDR2: GTSNPN and SVGIG (reference sequence). The V end was cut by 6 bases, the J end by 8 bases, with 11 bases between. CDR3 DNA sequence: TGTGCCTGCACAGGGTTCCATGAGCAGTTCTTC. As protein: CACTGFHEQFF.

At least ten counts were recorded for this clone. This chain uses TRBV11-3 with TRBJ2-3; 9 bases line up with TRBD1. CDR1 and CDR2 from the germline V gene are SGHNT and YENEEA. CDR3 length: 15 amino acids. With 8 bases clipped from V and 4 bases from J, the junction kept 10 bases outside the gene matches. For the CDR3, the DNA is TGTGCCAGCTCCTTGGGGACAGGGATATCAGATACGCAGTATTTT. Protein product: CASSLGTGISDTQYF.

The gene calls are TRBV2 and TRBJ1-5; weak D call: TRBD1 (5 bases). V lost 6 bases to trimming and J lost 7 bases, with 22 bases between them. Germline V gives CDR1 SNHLY, CDR2 FYNNEI. The CDR3 runs to 16 residues. CDR3 sequence (DNA): TGTGCCAGCAGCGAAACCGGGACCGTCGTGGGGCAGCCCCAGCATTTT. Protein product: CASSETGTVVGQPQHF.

The chain couples TRBV18 to TRBJ1-5; TRBD1 agrees at 7 bases. The CDR3 has 13 amino acids. V gave up 5 bases and J gave up 4 bases; unmatched junction bases: 2. Per germline, CDR1 KGHSH and CDR2 LQKENI. CDR3: CASSSTGNQPQHF. DNA for the CDR3: TGTGCCAGCTCATCGACAGGGAATCAGCCCCAGCATTTT.

J is TRBJ2-1 and V is TRBV12-5; D remains ambiguous. The CDR3 consists of 13 residues. V was cut by 0 bases and J by 9 bases, with 9 bases left in between. CDR1 is LGHNT and CDR2 is FRNRAP in the germline V gene. CDR3 loop: CASGLVLSVEQFF. Here the CDR3 DNA reads TGTGCTAGTGGTTTGGTACTTTCGGTTGAGCAGTTCTTC.

J is TRBJ2-2 and V is TRBV6-8; 7 bases line up with TRBD1. Germline V lookup: CDR1 MNHGY, CDR2 SAAAGT. This CDR3 region has 14 residues. Trimming at V came to 5 bases and at J to 6 bases, leaving 6 bases not matched to a gene. The CDR3 region has the DNA TGTGCCAGCAGTCAGACAGGGATCCCCGGGGAGCTGTTTTTT. Protein sequence: CASSQTGIPGELFF.

The V call is TRBV11-3, the J call TRBJ2-3; 12 nucleotides align to TRBD2. CDR1 and CDR2 from the germline V gene are SGHNT and YENEEA. Germline trimming cut 5 bases from V and 4 bases from J; bases unmatched to any gene: 7. This CDR3 is 16 amino acids long. CDR3 residues: CASSLRLAGEADTQYF. Written as DNA, the CDR3 is TGTGCCAGCAGCCTACGACTAGCGGGGGAGGCAGATACGCAGTATTTT.

The CDR3 here is CAWSVQETQYF. CDR3 coding DNA: TGTGCCTGGAGTGTACAAGAGACCCAGTACTTC. This chain joins TRBV30 and TRBJ2-5, with D uncertain. The CDR3 is made up of 11 amino acids. Trimming cost V 0 bases and J 2 bases, with 1 base left between them. CDR1 and CDR2 (germline): GTSNPN, SVGIG (reference sequence). Supplemented by reference TRBV30 and TRBJ2-5, the full variable domain reads SQTIHQWPATLVQPVGSPLSLECTVEGTSNPNLYWYRQAAGRGLQLLFYSVGIGQISSEVPQNLSASRPQDRQFILSSKKLLLSDSGFYLCAWSVQETQYFGPGTRLLVL.

The chain is built from TRBV19 and TRBJ2-1; D may be TRBD2 (6 bases). Germline V gene lookup returns CDR1 LNHDA and CDR2 SQIVND (reference sequence). The CDR3 runs 15 residues. Between the trimmed V and J ends, which lost 6 bases and 6 bases, there was a span of 18 bases. The DNA for the CDR3 is TGTGCCAGTAGGGAGTTGTTCGGGGGAGTCAATGAGCAGTTCTTC. Amino acid sequence: CASRELFGGVNEQFF.

This clone has a handful of counts. CDR3 in amino acids: CASSLGASTDTQYF. In DNA form, the CDR3 reads TGCGCCAGCAGCTTAGGGGCTAGCACAGATACGCAGTATTTT. The V call is TRBV23-1, the J call TRBJ2-3, with a tentative D call TRBD1 (5 bases). TRBV23-1 falls under the ORF class, with uncertain function. The CDR3 is 14 residues long. The ends were cut back, 6 bases at V and 0 bases at J, with 10 bases in the middle.

This clone appeared a few times. This rearrangement joins TRBV11-3 to TRBJ2-3; D is unclear. Germline V CDR1 and CDR2: SGHNT, YENEEA. There are 15 residues in the CDR3. V shed 0 bases and J shed 2 bases, with 9 bases lying between them. The CDR3 spells CASSLELDDTDTQYF. The CDR3 region has the DNA TGTGCCAGCAGCTTAGAGTTAGACGACACAGATACGCAGTATTTT.